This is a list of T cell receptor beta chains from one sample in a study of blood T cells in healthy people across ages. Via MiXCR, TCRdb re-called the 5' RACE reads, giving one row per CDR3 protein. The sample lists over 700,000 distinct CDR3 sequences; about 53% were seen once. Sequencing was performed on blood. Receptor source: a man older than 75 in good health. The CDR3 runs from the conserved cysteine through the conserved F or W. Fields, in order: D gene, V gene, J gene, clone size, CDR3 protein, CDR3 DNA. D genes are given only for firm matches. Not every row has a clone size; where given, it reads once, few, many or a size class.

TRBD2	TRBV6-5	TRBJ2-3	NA	CASSYGTSGRGDTQYF	TGTGCCAGCAGTTACGGGACTAGCGGGCGGGGAGATACGCAGTATTTT
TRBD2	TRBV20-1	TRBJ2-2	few	CSASLLAGYTGELFF	TGCAGTGCTAGTTTGCTAGCGGGTTACACCGGGGAGCTGTTTTTT
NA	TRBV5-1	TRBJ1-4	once	CASSPSAEEKLFF	TGCGCCAGCAGCCCCTCGGCAGAGGAAAAACTGTTTTTT
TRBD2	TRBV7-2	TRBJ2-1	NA	CASSLTLTSGQFF	TGTGCCAGCAGCTTAACCCTGACTAGCGGGCAGTTCTTC
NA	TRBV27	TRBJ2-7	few	CASIDTDGSYRSYEQYF	TGTGCCAGCATAGACACCGACGGTAGCTATCGCTCCTACGAGCAGTACTTC
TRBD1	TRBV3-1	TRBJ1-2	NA	CASSQTGRSYTF	TGTGCCAGCAGCCAGACAGGGAGGAGCTACACCTTC
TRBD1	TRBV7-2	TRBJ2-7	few	CASSLGQGAPYEQYF	TGTGCCAGCAGCCTCGGACAGGGGGCCCCCTACGAGCAGTACTTC
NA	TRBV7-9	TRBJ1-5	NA	CASSSWGTGNQPQHF	TGTGCCAGCAGCTCGTGGGGGACTGGAAATCAGCCCCAGCATTTT
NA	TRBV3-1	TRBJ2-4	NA	CAGSQSGGFKNIQYF	TGTGCCGGCAGCCAGTCCGGGGGTTTCAAAAACATTCAGTACTTC
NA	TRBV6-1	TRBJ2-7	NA	CASSELRGSSYEQYF	TGTGCCAGCAGTGAACTTCGGGGCAGTTCCTACGAGCAGTACTTC
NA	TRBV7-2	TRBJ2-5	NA	CASSSSLGTTIETQYF	TGTGCCAGCAGCTCATCCCTCGGGACAACTATAGAGACCCAGTACTTC
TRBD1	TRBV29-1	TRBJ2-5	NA	CSVKQGGSETQYF	TGCAGCGTAAAACAGGGGGGATCAGAGACCCAGTACTTC
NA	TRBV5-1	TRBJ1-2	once	CASSPGTATGYGYTF	TGCGCCAGCAGCCCCGGGACGGCAACCGGCTATGGCTACACCTTC
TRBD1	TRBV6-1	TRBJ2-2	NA	CASRPDRGQVGELFF	TGTGCCAGCAGACCCGACAGGGGGCAGGTCGGGGAGCTGTTTTTT
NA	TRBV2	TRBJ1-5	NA	CASKRGRYNQPQHF	TGTGCCAGCAAGCGTGGCAGATACAATCAGCCCCAGCATTTT
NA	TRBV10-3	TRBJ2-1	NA	CAISGGQDEQFF	TGTGCCATCAGTGGGGGGCAGGATGAGCAGTTCTTC
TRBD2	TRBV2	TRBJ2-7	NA	CASSEAWTSGSYEQYF	TGTGCCAGCAGTGAAGCTTGGACTAGCGGGTCCTACGAGCAGTACTTC
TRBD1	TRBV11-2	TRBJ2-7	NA	CASSFTGVGQGGEQYF	TGTGCCAGCAGCTTTACGGGGGTTGGACAGGGTGGCGAGCAGTACTTC
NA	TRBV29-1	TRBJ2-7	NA	CSVGTVAYEQYF	TGCAGCGTTGGGACAGTAGCCTACGAGCAGTACTTC
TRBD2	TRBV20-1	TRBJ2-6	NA	CSADLIAGGPGANVLTF	TGCAGTGCTGACTTAATAGCGGGAGGGCCCGGGGCCAACGTCCTGACTTTC
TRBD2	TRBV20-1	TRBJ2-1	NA	CSAREGQRGAYNEQFF	TGCAGTGCTAGAGAAGGTCAGCGGGGCGCCTACAATGAGCAGTTCTTC
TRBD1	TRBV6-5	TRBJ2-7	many	CASSRGQGAYEQYF	TGTGCCAGCAGTCGCGGACAGGGGGCATACGAGCAGTACTTC
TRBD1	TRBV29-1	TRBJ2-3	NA	CSGQTGTDTQYF	TGCAGCGGTCAGACAGGGACAGATACGCAGTATTTT
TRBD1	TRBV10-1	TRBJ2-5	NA	CASSDPDRGQETQYF	TGCGCCAGCAGTGACCCGGACAGGGGACAAGAGACCCAGTACTTC
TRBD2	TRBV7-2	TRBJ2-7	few	CASRSGSDLSYEQYF	TGTGCCAGCAGAAGCGGGAGTGATCTCTCCTACGAGCAGTACTTC
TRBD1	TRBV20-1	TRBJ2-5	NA	CSAIRGQPPETQYF	TGCAGTGCTATAAGGGGACAGCCCCCGGAGACCCAGTACTTC
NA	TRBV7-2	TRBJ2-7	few	CASSLNAYEQYF	TGTGCCAGCAGCCTCAACGCCTACGAGCAGTACTTC
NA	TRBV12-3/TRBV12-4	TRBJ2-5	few	CASTGGPKARETQYF	TGTGCCAGCACCGGGGGACCTAAGGCTAGGGAGACCCAGTACTTC
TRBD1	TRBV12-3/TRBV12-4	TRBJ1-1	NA	CASSSTLQGEAFF	TGTGCCAGCAGTTCCACCTTACAGGGGGAAGCTTTCTTT
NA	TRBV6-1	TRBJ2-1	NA	CASSGYYNEQFF	TGTGCCAGCAGTGGCTATTACAATGAGCAGTTCTTC